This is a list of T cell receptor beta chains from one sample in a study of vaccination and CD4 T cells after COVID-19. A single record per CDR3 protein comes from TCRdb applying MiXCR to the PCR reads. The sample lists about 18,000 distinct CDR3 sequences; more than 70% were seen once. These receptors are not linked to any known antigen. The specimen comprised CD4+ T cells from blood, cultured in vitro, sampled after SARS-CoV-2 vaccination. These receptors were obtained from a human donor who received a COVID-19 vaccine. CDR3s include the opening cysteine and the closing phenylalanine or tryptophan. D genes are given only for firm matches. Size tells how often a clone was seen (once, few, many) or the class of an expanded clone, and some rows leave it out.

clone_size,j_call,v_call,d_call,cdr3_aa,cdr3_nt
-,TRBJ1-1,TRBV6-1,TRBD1,CASSRLRTGRSTEAFF,TGTGCCAGCAGTCGGTTAAGGACAGGCAGGAGCACTGAAGCTTTCTTT
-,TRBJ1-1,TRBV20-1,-,CSAREDGETEAFF,TGCAGTGCTAGAGAGGATGGCGAGACTGAAGCTTTCTTT
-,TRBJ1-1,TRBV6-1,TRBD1,CASSSAGTGGLYTEAFF,TGTGCCAGCAGCTCCGCCGGGACAGGGGGCCTCTACACTGAAGCTTTCTTT
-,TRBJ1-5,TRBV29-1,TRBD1,CSAGTVNQPQHF,TGCAGCGCCGGGACAGTTAATCAGCCCCAGCATTTT
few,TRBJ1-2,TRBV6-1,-,CASSETGTYYGYTF,TGTGCCAGCAGTGAAACCGGGACATACTATGGCTACACCTTC
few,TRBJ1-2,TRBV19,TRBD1,CASSPGQGGYGYTF,TGTGCCAGTAGTCCCGGACAGGGGGGCTATGGCTACACCTTC
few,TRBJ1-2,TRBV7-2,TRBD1,CASSLGQGVYGYTF,TGTGCCAGCAGCTTAGGGCAGGGGGTCTATGGCTACACCTTC
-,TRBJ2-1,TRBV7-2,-,CASSRTGNEQFF,TGTGCCAGCAGTCGCACTGGGAATGAGCAGTTCTTC
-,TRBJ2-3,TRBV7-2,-,CASSPTRNTQYF,TGTGCCAGCAGCCCAACCCGTAATACGCAGTATTTT
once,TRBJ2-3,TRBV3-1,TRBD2,CASSQTTGLAPTRGTDTQYF,TGTGCCAGCAGCCAAACCACCGGACTAGCTCCAACCCGGGGCACAGATACGCAGTATTTT
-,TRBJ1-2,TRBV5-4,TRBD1,CASSGTVGKGYTF,TGTGCCAGCAGCGGGACAGTTGGCAAAGGCTACACCTTC
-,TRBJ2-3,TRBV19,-,CASLQDTQYF,TGTGCCAGTCTCCAAGATACGCAGTATTTT
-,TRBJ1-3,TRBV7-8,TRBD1,CASSNRGPDGNTIYF,TGTGCCAGCAGCAACAGGGGGCCCGATGGAAACACCATATATTTT
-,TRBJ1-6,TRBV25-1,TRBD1,CASSAVSGTGNSPLHF,TGTGCCAGCAGTGCGGTATCCGGGACAGGAAATTCACCCCTCCACTTT
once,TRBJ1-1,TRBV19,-,CASRYPGNTEAFF,TGTGCCAGTAGGTACCCGGGGAACACTGAAGCTTTCTTT
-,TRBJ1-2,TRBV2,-,CASRTAPGGYGYTF,TGTGCCAGCAGGACAGCCCCCGGGGGCTATGGCTACACCTTC
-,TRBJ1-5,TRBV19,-,CASSPRVEYSNQPQHF,TGTGCCAGTAGCCCCCGGGTGGAATATAGCAATCAGCCCCAGCATTTT
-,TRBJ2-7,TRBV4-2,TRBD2,CASSQASKASGGYEQYF,TGTGCCAGCAGCCAAGCAAGTAAGGCTAGCGGGGGCTACGAGCAGTACTTC
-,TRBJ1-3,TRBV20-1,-,CSARKFPGAGNTIYF,TGCAGTGCTAGAAAGTTTCCCGGGGCTGGAAACACCATATATTTT
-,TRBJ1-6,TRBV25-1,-,CASSEYRDSPLHF,TGTGCCAGCAGTGAATACCGAGATTCACCCCTCCACTTT
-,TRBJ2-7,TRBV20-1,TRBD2,CSAEGLAGSYEQYF,TGCAGTGCCGAGGGACTAGCGGGGTCCTACGAGCAGTACTTC
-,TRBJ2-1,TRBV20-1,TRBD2,CSARGPGLAGGLRLDEQFF,TGCAGTGCTAGAGGCCCGGGACTAGCGGGGGGGTTAAGATTGGATGAGCAGTTCTTC
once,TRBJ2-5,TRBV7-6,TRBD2,CASSSGGGGGQETQYF,TGTGCCAGCAGCTCAGGTGGCGGGGGGGGACAAGAGACCCAGTACTTC
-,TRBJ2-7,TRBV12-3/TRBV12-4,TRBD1,CASRYGTGGTNEQYF,TGTGCCAGCAGATATGGGACAGGAGGTACTAACGAGCAGTACTTC
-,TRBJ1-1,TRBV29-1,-,CSVVNRYNTEAFF,TGCAGCGTGGTGAACAGGTACAACACTGAAGCTTTCTTT
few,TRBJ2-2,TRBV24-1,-,CATSDLHLLRGTGELFF,TGTGCCACCAGTGATTTGCACCTCTTAAGGGGCACCGGGGAGCTGTTTTTT
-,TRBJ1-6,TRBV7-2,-,CASSVAQSSYNSPLHF,TGTGCCAGCAGCGTGGCGCAGAGCTCCTATAATTCACCCCTCCACTTT
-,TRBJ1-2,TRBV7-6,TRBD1,CASSLSTGGSGYTF,TGTGCCAGCAGCTTGTCGACAGGGGGCTCTGGCTACACCTTC
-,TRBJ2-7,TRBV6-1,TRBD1,CASRRTGDLYEQYF,TGTGCCAGCAGGCGGACAGGGGATCTTTACGAGCAGTACTTC
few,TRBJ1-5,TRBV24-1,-,CATSGSGNQPQHF,TGTGCCACCAGTGGGTCTGGCAATCAGCCCCAGCATTTT
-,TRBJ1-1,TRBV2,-,CASKSDRNTEAFF,TGTGCCAGCAAATCGGACAGGAACACTGAAGCTTTCTTT
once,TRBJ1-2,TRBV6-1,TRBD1,CASTPKGGQENYGYTF,TGTGCCAGCACTCCCAAAGGGGGACAGGAAAACTATGGCTACACCTTC
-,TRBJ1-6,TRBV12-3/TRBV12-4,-,CASSLGQGNSPLHF,TGTGCCAGCAGTTTAGGGCAGGGCAATTCACCCCTCCACTTT
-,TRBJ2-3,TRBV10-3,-,CAISGDRTDTQYF,TGTGCCATCAGTGGAGACCGCACAGATACGCAGTATTTT
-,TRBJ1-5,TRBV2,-,CASNSGTSNQPQHF,TGTGCCAGCAATTCAGGGACAAGCAATCAGCCCCAGCATTTT
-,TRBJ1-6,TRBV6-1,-,CASLESNNSPLHF,TGTGCCAGCCTCGAATCCAATAATTCACCCCTCCACTTT
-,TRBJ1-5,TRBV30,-,CAWSPNIYSNQPQHF,TGTGCCTGGAGTCCGAACATTTATAGCAATCAGCCCCAGCATTTT
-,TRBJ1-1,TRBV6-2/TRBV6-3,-,CASSWARGDTEAFF,TGTGCCAGCAGTTGGGCCCGGGGGGACACTGAAGCTTTCTTT
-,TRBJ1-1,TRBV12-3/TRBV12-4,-,CASSLEPRWGGSTEAFF,TGTGCCAGCAGTTTAGAGCCCCGATGGGGGGGGAGCACTGAAGCTTTCTTT
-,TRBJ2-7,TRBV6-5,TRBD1,CASSFGQGVYEQYF,TGTGCCAGCAGTTTCGGACAGGGGGTATACGAGCAGTACTTC
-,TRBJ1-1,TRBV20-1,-,CSARGLRGRGENTEAFF,TGCAGTGCTAGAGGCCTTCGGGGGCGCGGTGAGAACACTGAAGCTTTCTTT
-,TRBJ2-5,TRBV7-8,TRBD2,CASSPIAGASQETQYF,TGTGCCAGCAGTCCGATAGCGGGGGCGTCCCAAGAGACCCAGTACTTC
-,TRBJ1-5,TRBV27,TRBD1,CASSLFGQGRYSNQPQHF,TGTGCCAGCAGTTTATTCGGACAGGGCCGCTATAGCAATCAGCCCCAGCATTTT
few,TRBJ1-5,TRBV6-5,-,CASSLQGNQPQHF,TGTGCCAGCAGTTTGCAGGGGAATCAGCCCCAGCATTTT
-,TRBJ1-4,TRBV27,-,CASSLLGSDGNEKLFF,TGTGCCAGCAGTCTCCTGGGCTCGGACGGAAATGAAAAACTGTTTTTT
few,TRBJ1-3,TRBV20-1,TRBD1,CSARDLRQGESGNTIYF,TGCAGTGCTAGAGATCTCAGACAGGGGGAATCTGGAAACACCATATATTTT
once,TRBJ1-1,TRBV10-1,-,CASSRGRHSRVGTEAFF,TGCGCCAGCAGTCGCGGACGGCATAGTAGGGTCGGCACTGAAGCTTTCTTT
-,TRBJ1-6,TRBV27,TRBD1,CASSFPSGTGVRNSPLHF,TGTGCCAGCAGTTTCCCCTCCGGGACAGGGGTTCGGAATTCACCCCTCCACTTT
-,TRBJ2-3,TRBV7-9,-,CASSPGTLGADTQYF,TGTGCCAGCAGCCCCGGGACGCTGGGGGCAGATACGCAGTATTTT
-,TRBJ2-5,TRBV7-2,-,CASNRFGETQYF,TGTGCCAGCAACCGGTTTGGAGAGACCCAGTACTTC
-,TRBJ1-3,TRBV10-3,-,CAISEALEGNTIYF,TGTGCCATCAGTGAGGCTCTGGAAGGAAACACCATATATTTT
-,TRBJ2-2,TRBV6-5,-,CASSYLATGELFF,TGTGCCAGCAGTTACCTGGCCACCGGGGAGCTGTTTTTT
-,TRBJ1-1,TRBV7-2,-,CASSLARRGFTFF,TGTGCCAGCAGCTTAGCCCGGCGGGGGTTTACTTTCTTT